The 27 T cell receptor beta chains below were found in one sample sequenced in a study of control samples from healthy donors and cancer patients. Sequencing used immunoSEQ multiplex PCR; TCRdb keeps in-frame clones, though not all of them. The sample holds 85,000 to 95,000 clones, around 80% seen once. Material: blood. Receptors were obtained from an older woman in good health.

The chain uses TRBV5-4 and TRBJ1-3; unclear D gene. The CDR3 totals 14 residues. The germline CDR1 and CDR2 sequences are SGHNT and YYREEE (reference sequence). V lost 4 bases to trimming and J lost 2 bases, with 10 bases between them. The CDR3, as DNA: TGTGCCAGCAGCCGGGGAGGGCCTGGAAACACCATATATTTT. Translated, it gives CASSRGGPGNTIYF.

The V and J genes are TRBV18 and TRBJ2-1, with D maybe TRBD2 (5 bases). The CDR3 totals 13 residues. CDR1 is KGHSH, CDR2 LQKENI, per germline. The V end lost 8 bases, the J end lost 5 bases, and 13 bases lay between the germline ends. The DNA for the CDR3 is TGTGCCAGCGCGCCCGGAGGAGACAATGAGCAGTTCTTC. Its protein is CASAPGGDNEQFF.

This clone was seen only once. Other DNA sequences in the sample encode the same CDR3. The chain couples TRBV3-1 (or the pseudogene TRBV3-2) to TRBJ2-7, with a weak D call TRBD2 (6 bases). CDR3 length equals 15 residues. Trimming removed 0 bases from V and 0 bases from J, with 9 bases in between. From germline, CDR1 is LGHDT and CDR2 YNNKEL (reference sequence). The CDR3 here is CASSQEGLGSYEQYF. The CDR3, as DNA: TGTGCCAGCAGCCAAGAGGGACTCGGCTCCTACGAGCAGTACTTC.

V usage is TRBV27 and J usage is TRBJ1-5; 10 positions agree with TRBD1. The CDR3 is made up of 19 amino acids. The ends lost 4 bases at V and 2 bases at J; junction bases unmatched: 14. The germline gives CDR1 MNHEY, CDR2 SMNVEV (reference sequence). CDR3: CASSSTGQGVRWGNQPQHF. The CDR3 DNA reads TGTGCCAGCAGTTCAACAGGACAGGGGGTGAGGTGGGGCAATCAGCCCCAGCATTTT.

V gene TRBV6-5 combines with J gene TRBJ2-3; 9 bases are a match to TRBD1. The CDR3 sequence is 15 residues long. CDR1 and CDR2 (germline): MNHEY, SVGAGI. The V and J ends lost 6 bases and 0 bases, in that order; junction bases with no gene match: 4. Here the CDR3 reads CASRGQGPSTDTQYF. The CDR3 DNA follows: TGTGCCAGCAGGGGACAGGGACCTAGCACAGATACGCAGTATTTT.

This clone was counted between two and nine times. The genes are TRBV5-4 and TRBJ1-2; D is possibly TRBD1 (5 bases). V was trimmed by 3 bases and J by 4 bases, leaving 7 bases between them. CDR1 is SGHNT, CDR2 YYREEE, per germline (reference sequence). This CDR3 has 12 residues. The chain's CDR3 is CASSSTVYGYTF. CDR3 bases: TGTGCCAGCAGCTCGACAGTCTATGGCTACACCTTC.

The CDR3 spells CASSSTPGYLNEQFF. CDR3 coding DNA: TGTGCCAGCAGCTCGACCCCCGGTTACCTCAATGAGCAGTTCTTC. The chain has TRBV2 and TRBJ2-1; no firm D call. V was pared by 6 bases and J by 6 bases, with 18 bases between. Germline V gene sequence: CDR1 SNHLY, CDR2 FYNNEI. The CDR3 spans 15 residues.

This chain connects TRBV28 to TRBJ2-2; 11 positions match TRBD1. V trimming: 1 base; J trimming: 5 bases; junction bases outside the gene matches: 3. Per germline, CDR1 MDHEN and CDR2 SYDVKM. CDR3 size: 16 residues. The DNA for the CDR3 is TGTGCCAGCAGTTTATTAGGGGACAGGGGGACCGGGGAGCTGTTTTTT. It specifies CASSLLGDRGTGELFF.

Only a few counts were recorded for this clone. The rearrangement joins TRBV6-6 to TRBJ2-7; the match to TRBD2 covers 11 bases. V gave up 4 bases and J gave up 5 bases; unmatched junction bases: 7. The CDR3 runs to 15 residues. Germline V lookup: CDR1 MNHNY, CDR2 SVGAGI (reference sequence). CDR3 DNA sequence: TGTGCCAGCAGTTTAGTTCCTAGCGGGAGGAACGAGCAGTACTTC. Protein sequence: CASSLVPSGRNEQYF.

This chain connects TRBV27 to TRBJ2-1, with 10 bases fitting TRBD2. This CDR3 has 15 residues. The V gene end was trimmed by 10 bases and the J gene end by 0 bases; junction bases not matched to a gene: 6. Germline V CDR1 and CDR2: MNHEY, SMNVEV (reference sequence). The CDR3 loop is CATASSGSSYNEQFF. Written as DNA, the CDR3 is TGTGCCACCGCATCTAGCGGGAGCTCCTACAATGAGCAGTTCTTC.

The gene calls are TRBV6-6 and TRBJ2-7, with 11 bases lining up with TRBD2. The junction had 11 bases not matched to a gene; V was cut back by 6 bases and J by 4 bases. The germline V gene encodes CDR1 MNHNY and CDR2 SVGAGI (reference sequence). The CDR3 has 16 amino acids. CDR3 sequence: CASRSQLAGDPYEQYF. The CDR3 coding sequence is TGTGCCAGCAGGAGCCAACTAGCGGGGGATCCTTACGAGCAGTACTTC.

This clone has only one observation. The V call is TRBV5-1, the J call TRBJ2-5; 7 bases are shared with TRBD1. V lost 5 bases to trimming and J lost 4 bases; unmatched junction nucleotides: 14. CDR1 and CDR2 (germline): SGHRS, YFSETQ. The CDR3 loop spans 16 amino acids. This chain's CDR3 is CASRRTGQGVGETQYF. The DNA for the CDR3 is TGCGCCAGCAGGCGGACAGGTCAAGGTGTGGGAGAGACCCAGTACTTC.

The CDR3: CASSKGIFSKNEKLFF. DNA for the CDR3: TGTGCCAGCAGCAAAGGGATATTCTCGAAAAATGAAAAACTGTTTTTT. This sequence joins TRBV21-1 and TRBJ1-4. TRBV21-1 is described as a pseudogene. The CDR3 contains 16 residues.

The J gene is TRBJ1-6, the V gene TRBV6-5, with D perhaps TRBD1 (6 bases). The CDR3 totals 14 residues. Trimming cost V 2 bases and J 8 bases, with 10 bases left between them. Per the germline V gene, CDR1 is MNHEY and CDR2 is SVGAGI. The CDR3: CASSYGGAYSPLHF. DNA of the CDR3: TGTGCCAGCAGTTACGGGGGGGCTTATTCACCCCTCCACTTT.

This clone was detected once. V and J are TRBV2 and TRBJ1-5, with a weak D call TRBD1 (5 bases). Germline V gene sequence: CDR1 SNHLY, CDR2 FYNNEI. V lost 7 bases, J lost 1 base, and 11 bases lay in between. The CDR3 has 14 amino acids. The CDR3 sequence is CASTVGLSNQPQHF. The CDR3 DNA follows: TGTGCCAGCACTGTGGGGCTGAGCAATCAGCCCCAGCATTTT.

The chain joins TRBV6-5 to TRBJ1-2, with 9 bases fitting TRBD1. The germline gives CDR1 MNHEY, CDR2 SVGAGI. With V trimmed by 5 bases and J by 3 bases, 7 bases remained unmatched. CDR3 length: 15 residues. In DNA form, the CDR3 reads TGTGCCAGCAGTAAATCCGGGACAGGGTACTATGGCTACACCTTC. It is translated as CASSKSGTGYYGYTF.

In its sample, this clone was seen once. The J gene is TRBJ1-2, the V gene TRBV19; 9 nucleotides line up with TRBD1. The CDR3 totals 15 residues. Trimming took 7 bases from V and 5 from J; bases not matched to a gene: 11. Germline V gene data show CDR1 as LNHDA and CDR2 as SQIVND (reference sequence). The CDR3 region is CASTGTGTISYGYTF. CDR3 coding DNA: TGTGCCAGTACCGGGACAGGGACCATTTCGTATGGCTACACCTTC.

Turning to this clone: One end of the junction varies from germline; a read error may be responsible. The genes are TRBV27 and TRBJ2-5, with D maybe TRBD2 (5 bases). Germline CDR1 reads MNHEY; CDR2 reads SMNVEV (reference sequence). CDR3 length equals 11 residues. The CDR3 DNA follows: TGTGCCAGCAGTGAAAGCGGAAAGGTGCACTTC. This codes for CASSESGKVHF.

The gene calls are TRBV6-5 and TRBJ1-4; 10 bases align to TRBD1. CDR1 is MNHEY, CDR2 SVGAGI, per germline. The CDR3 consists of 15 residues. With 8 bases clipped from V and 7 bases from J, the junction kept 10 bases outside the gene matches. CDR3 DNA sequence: TGTGCCAGCGGCCCCACGACAGGGGGCTCTGAAAAACTGTTTTTT. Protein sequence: CASGPTTGGSEKLFF.

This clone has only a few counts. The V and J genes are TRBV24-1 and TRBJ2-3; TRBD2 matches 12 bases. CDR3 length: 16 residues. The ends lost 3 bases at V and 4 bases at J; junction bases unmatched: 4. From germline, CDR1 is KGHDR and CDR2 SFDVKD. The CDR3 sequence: CATSDRLAGDADTQYF. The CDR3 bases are TGTGCCACCAGTGATCGACTAGCGGGAGATGCAGATACGCAGTATTTT.

The CDR3 loop reads CASSIVEGGGNQPQHF. For the CDR3, the DNA is TGTGCCAGTAGTATCGTGGAGGGGGGCGGCAATCAGCCCCAGCATTTT. The rearrangement uses TRBV19 and TRBJ1-5; D is perhaps TRBD1 (6 bases). Trimming cost V 3 bases and J 2 bases, with 14 bases left between them. CDR3 length: 16 residues. CDR1 and CDR2 (germline): LNHDA, SQIVND (reference sequence).

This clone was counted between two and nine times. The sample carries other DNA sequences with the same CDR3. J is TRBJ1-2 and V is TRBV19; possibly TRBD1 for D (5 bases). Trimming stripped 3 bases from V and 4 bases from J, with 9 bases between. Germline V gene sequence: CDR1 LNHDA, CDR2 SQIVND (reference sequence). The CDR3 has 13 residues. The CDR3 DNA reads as TGTGCCAGTAGTATTGAAGGGGCCTATGGCTACACCTTC. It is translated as CASSIEGAYGYTF.

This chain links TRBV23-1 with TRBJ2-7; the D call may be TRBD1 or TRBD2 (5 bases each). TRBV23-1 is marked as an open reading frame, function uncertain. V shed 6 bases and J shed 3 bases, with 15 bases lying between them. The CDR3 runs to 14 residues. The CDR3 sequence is CASRDREGHYEQYF. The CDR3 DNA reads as TGCGCCAGCAGAGACAGAGAGGGGCACTACGAGCAGTACTTC.

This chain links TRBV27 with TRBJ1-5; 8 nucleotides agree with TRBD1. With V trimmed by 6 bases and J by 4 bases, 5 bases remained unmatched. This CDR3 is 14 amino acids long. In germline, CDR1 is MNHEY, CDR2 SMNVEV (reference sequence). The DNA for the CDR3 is TGTGCCAGCAGGGACAGGGCCCAAAATCAGCCCCAGCATTTT. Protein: CASRDRAQNQPQHF.

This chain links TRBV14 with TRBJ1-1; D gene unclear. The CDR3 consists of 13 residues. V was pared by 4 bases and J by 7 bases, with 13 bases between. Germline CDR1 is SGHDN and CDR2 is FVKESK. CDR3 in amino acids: CASSPLADGEAFF. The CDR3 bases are TGTGCCAGCAGCCCCCTTGCGGACGGTGAAGCTTTCTTT. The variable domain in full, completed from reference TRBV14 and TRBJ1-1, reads EAGVTQFPSHSVIEKGQTVTLRCDPISGHDNLYWYRRVMGKEIKFLLHFVKESKQDESGMPNNRFLAERTGGTYSTLKVQPAELEDSGVYFCASSPLADGEAFFGQGTRLTVV.

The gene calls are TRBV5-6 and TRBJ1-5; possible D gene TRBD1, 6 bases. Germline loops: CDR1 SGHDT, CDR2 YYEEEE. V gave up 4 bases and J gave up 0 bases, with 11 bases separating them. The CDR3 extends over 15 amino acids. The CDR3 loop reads CASSPGGGSNQPQHF. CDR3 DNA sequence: TGTGCCAGCAGCCCAGGAGGGGGTAGCAATCAGCCCCAGCATTTT.

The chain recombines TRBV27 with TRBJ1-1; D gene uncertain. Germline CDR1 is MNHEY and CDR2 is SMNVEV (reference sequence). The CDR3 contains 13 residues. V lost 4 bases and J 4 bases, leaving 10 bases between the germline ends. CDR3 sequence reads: CASSSTLVTEAFF. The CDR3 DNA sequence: TGTGCCAGCAGTTCGACGTTGGTCACTGAAGCTTTCTTT.